Following are 22 T cell receptor beta chains from one sample sequenced in a study of blood T cell repertoires in COVID-19 (dated by TCRdb to the early 2020s). The protocol used for the library was the immunoSEQ multiplex PCR assay. The clones in this table, taken by TCRdb from immuneACCESS, are in-frame only. Not every clone is retained; where verified, under half of the shortfall comes from an unresolved V gene, and the cause of the rest is unknown. In this sample the table shows about 89,000 clones, approximately 75% of which occur a single time. 13% to 15% of the sample is in the top ten clones. Sequences were obtained from peripheral blood. All receptors come from a woman older than 75 with acute or convalescent COVID-19.

The chain links TRBV19 to TRBJ2-7; no clear D gene. Germline CDR1 and CDR2: LNHDA and SQIVND (reference sequence). The CDR3 extends over 14 amino acids. Trimming took 5 bases from V and 0 from J, leaving 11 bases between them. CDR3 amino acids: CASSPFIGSYEQYF. The CDR3 nucleotides are TGTGCCAGTAGTCCCTTCATCGGCTCCTACGAGCAGTACTTC.

The chain is built from TRBV6-2 or TRBV6-3 and TRBJ1-2; TRBD1 matches at 8 bases. Germline V lookup: CDR1 MNHEY, CDR2 SVGEGT. This CDR3 contains 13 residues. V gave up 4 bases and J gave up 6 bases; unmatched junction bases: 4. This chain's CDR3 is CASSLGRGHGYTF. CDR3 nucleotides: TGTGCCAGCAGTTTGGGCAGGGGGCATGGCTACACCTTC.

The V and J genes are TRBV7-2 and TRBJ1-2; D unclear. There are 14 residues in the CDR3. Germline assignment: CDR1 SGHTA and CDR2 FQGNSA. V was cut by 7 bases and J by 6 bases, with 18 bases left in between. The CDR3 region is CASNLEWGEDGYTF. As DNA, the CDR3 is TGTGCCAGCAACCTCGAGTGGGGAGAGGATGGCTACACCTTC.

The chain has TRBV5-1 and TRBJ2-3, with D possibly matching TRBD1 (5 bases). Germline V gene lookup returns CDR1 SGHRS and CDR2 YFSETQ. The CDR3 has 15 amino acids. The V end lost 3 bases, the J end lost 3 bases, and 14 bases lay between the germline ends. CDR3 sequence reads: CASSSEGAGTDTQYF. Here the CDR3 DNA reads TGCGCCAGCAGCTCCGAAGGGGCCGGGACAGATACGCAGTATTTT.

The chain joins TRBV7-2 to TRBJ2-7; 8 positions agree with TRBD2. CDR1 and CDR2 from the germline V gene are SGHTA and FQGNSA. CDR3 length: 16 residues. J gave up 4 bases and V 2 bases, and 10 bases lay outside the gene matches. CDR3 sequence reads: CASSLLGLAGGYEQYF. CDR3 DNA: TGTGCCAGCAGCTTACTAGGCCTAGCGGGTGGTTACGAGCAGTACTTC.

The V gene is TRBV9, the J gene TRBJ1-2; 7 bases align to TRBD1. V was clipped by 2 bases and J by 3 bases; unmatched bases: 10. From germline, CDR1 is SGDLS and CDR2 YYNGEE. CDR3 length equals 16 residues. Written as DNA, the CDR3 is TGTGCCAGCAGCGTCCCCACGGACAGGCCTTACTATGGCTACACCTTC. Amino acids: CASSVPTDRPYYGYTF. Drawing the rest from reference TRBV9 and TRBJ1-2, the complete variable domain is DSGVTQTPKHLITATGQRVTLRCSPRSGDLSVYWYQQSLDQGLQFLIQYYNGEERAKGNILERFSAQQFPDLHSELNLSSLELGDSALYFCASSVPTDRPYYGYTFGSGTRLTVV.

This clone was seen only a few times. The chain employs TRBV10-3 and TRBJ2-3; TRBD2 agrees at 15 bases. The CDR3 contains 15 residues. CDR1 and CDR2 from the germline V gene are ENHRY and SYGVKD. V dropped 2 bases and J dropped 8; count of bases not matched to a gene: 2. The CDR3 DNA sequence: TGTGCCATCAGTGAGAGGACTAGCGGGGGGGCTACGCAGTATTTT. Protein product: CAISERTSGGATQYF.

This clone was counted a few times. The rearrangement uses TRBV15 and TRBJ2-1, with 10 nucleotides matching TRBD1. The germline CDR1 and CDR2 sequences are LNHNV and YYDKDF (reference sequence). The CDR3 is 17 residues long. V gave up 5 bases and J gave up 7 bases; unmatched junction bases: 14. The CDR3 here is CATSRSRPGQGKNEQFF. CDR3 in DNA: TGTGCCACCAGCCGTTCCCGCCCGGGACAGGGGAAGAATGAGCAGTTCTTC.

The sample holds a few counts of this clone. This chain links TRBV2 with TRBJ2-3, with 8 bases that match TRBD2. In germline, CDR1 is SNHLY, CDR2 FYNNEI. The length of the CDR3 is 15 residues. Trimming cost V 10 bases and J 2 bases; bases outside gene matches: 11. The CDR3 sequence is CATRAGGWNTDTQYF. The CDR3, as DNA: TGTGCCACCCGGGCGGGGGGCTGGAACACAGATACGCAGTATTTT.

The J gene is TRBJ2-1, the V gene TRBV4-2; 10 bases agree with TRBD2. The CDR3 has 16 residues. V shed 2 bases and J 6 bases; nucleotides not matched to a gene: 7. Germline V CDR1 and CDR2: LGHNA, YNFKEQ. This CDR3 reads CASSQWSGGVSNEQFF. Here the CDR3 DNA reads TGTGCCAGCAGCCAATGGAGCGGGGGGGTTTCCAATGAGCAGTTCTTC.

This clone was counted between two and nine times. The chain combines TRBV7-9 with TRBJ1-1; possible D gene TRBD1, 5 bases. This CDR3 contains 13 residues. Germline V gives CDR1 SEHNR, CDR2 FQNEAQ (reference sequence). The V end lost 8 bases, the J end lost 4 bases, and 14 bases lay between the germline ends. The CDR3 coding sequence is TGTGCCAGCCTAGGGGCGGTCGGCACTGAAGCTTTCTTT. Its protein product is CASLGAVGTEAFF.

The chain carries TRBV10-3 and TRBJ1-3; D unclear. Germline V CDR1 and CDR2: ENHRY, SYGVKD. With 3 bases removed from V and 4 bases from J, the gap between germline ends came to 13 bases. The CDR3 length is 15 residues. CDR3 sequence: CAISDEGVGGNTIYF. The DNA of the CDR3 is TGTGCCATCAGTGATGAGGGAGTCGGGGGAAACACCATATATTTT.

V is TRBV6-4 and J is TRBJ2-5; D is undetermined. Germline-derived CDR1 and CDR2 are MRHNA and SNTAGT. Trimming cost V 3 bases and J 4 bases, with 9 bases left between them. This CDR3 contains 13 residues. CDR3 residues: CASSENTLETQYF. DNA for the CDR3: TGTGCCAGCAGTGAAAACACGCTAGAGACCCAGTACTTC.

The chain combines TRBV18 with TRBJ2-7; D not certain. CDR1 KGHSH and CDR2 LQKENI come from the germline V gene. The CDR3 is made up of 13 amino acids. Trimming removed 3 bases at V and 4 bases at J, with 10 bases between. The CDR3 sequence: CASSPPGLYEQYF. The CDR3, as DNA: TGTGCCAGCTCACCGCCAGGCCTGTACGAGCAGTACTTC.

This chain joins TRBV12-3 or TRBV12-4 and TRBJ1-5; D is unresolved. Trimming took 5 bases from V and 5 from J, leaving 7 bases between them. The CDR3 covers 12 residues. The CDR3 protein is CASSRRYQPQHF. CDR3 coding DNA: TGTGCCAGCAGTCGGCGGTATCAGCCCCAGCATTTT.

A note on this clone: Since a much larger clone is just one base distant, this may be a read error. Other DNA sequences in this sample translate to the same CDR3. DNA of the CDR3: TGTGCCAGCAGCCGAGGCACCCAAGAGACCCAGTACTTC. Its translation: CASSRGTQETQYF. The gene calls are TRBV7-3 and TRBJ2-5; D remains ambiguous. Trimming cost V 5 bases and J 1 base, with 8 bases left between them. The CDR3 length is 13 residues. The germline V gene has CDR1 SGHTA and CDR2 FQGTGA.

In this sample, this clone turned up once. The chain couples TRBV6-2 or TRBV6-3 to TRBJ1-5, with 7 bases lining up with TRBD1. The V and J ends lost 2 bases and 4 bases, in that order; junction bases with no gene match: 5. The CDR3 has 15 amino acids. Germline assignment: CDR1 MNHEY and CDR2 SVGEGT. Here the CDR3 DNA reads TGTGCCAGCAGTTACGGGACAGTTGGGAATCAGCCCCAGCATTTT. Translating gives CASSYGTVGNQPQHF.

The V call is TRBV7-2, the J call TRBJ2-7; D gene unclear. The CDR3 runs 15 residues. V lost 1 base and J lost 2, with 12 bases in between. Germline lookup yields CDR1 SGHTA and CDR2 FQGNSA. The CDR3 coding sequence is TGTGCCAGCAGCTTAGGAGGTGGCCCGACCTACGAGCAGTACTTC. This sequence encodes CASSLGGGPTYEQYF.

This clone has a handful of counts. V is TRBV6-2 or TRBV6-3 and J is TRBJ2-3; 10 bases fit TRBD2. The CDR3 loop spans 18 amino acids. Unmatched junction bases numbered 17, after V lost 3 bases and J lost 8 bases. From germline, CDR1 is MNHEY and CDR2 SVGEGT. In nucleotides, the CDR3 is TGTGCCAGCAGTTATACCCTAGCGGGGGCCCGGGAAAAAGCTACGCAGTATTTT. Translating it yields CASSYTLAGAREKATQYF.

The genes are TRBV5-4 and TRBJ2-1, with 12 bases fitting TRBD2. V dropped 1 base and J dropped 7; count of bases not matched to a gene: 6. The CDR3 is 16 amino acids. Germline loops: CDR1 SGHNT, CDR2 YYREEE (reference sequence). The CDR3 sequence: CASSLLSSGGANEQFF. As DNA, the CDR3 is TGTGCCAGCAGCTTGCTCTCTAGCGGGGGGGCGAATGAGCAGTTCTTC.

The gene calls are TRBV5-6 and TRBJ1-3; possibly TRBD1 for D (6 bases). Trimming removed 6 bases at V and 8 bases at J, with 18 bases between. CDR1 and CDR2 from the germline V gene are SGHDT and YYEEEE. The CDR3 has 14 residues. CDR3 nucleotides: TGTGCCAGCACTGCGAGGGGGTTCGAGGACACCATATATTTT. Its protein product is CASTARGFEDTIYF.

About this clone itself: A junction boundary mismatches the germline segment, possibly from a read error. J is TRBJ1-6 and V is TRBV6-6; no definite D call. The CDR3 extends over 13 amino acids. Germline CDR1 reads MNHNY; CDR2 reads SVGAGI (reference sequence). The CDR3 here is CASSYSDNSPLHF. DNA for the CDR3: TGTGCCAGCAGTTACTCCGATAATTCACCCCTCCACTTT.